These 5 T cell receptor beta chains were all obtained from the same sample, sequenced in a study of regulatory T cells in long-lasting Graves disease. Time point reported: newly diagnosed GD, antithyroid drugs for less than 3 months. The TCR library was made from RNA that had been extracted from PBMCs in TRIzol. Combining iRepertoire HTBI primers with Arm-PCR of CDR3 regions, the authors built TCR beta libraries. TCRdb called the multiplex PCR reads again in MiXCR, with one record for every CDR3 protein. The sample has hundreds of thousands of distinct CDR3 sequences, approximately 15% seen once. These data were also reused for a study on T cells in Graves' hyperthyroidism and ophthalmopathy.

The material sequenced was peripheral blood mononuclear cells (PBMCs), taken at new diagnosis, from a patient treated with antithyroid drugs. The receptors come from a man aged 35-49 years with Graves disease.

This clonotype was seen at least ten times. J is TRBJ2-3 and V is TRBV5-1; D gene unclear. The V gene's germline CDR1 is SGHRS and CDR2 YFSETQ. The V and J ends lost 4 bases and 2 bases respectively, with 11 bases between them. This CDR3 comprises 14 residues. The CDR3 reads CASSLGTDTDTQYF. DNA for the CDR3: TGCGCCAGCAGCCTTGGCACTGACACAGATACGCAGTATTTT.

The chain joins TRBV7-2 to TRBJ2-1, with 12 bases aligning to TRBD1. The germline CDR1 and CDR2 sequences are SGHTA and FQGNSA. The CDR3 spans 15 residues. The trim removed 11 bases at V and 6 bases at J, leaving 11 bases unmatched. The CDR3 nucleotides are TGTGCCCGATCCCGGGACAGGGGGCGCCTCAATGAGCAGTTCTTC. This sequence encodes CARSRDRGRLNEQFF.

This clonotype was recorded many times. V usage is TRBV2 and J usage is TRBJ2-5, with 14 bases identical to TRBD2. Germline V lookup: CDR1 SNHLY, CDR2 FYNNEI. The CDR3 sequence is 16 residues long. V was clipped by 1 base and J by 5 bases; unmatched bases: 3. CDR3 DNA: TGTGCCAGCAGTGAAGGACTAGCGGGGGGGCCGGAGACCCAGTACTTC. This translates into CASSEGLAGGPETQYF. The full variable domain, in which reference TRBV2 and TRBJ2-5 provide the parts outside the CDR3, is EPEVTQTPSHQVTQMGQEVILRCVPISNHLYFYWYRQILGQKVEFLVSFYNNEISEKSEIFDDQFSVERPDGSNFTLKIRSTKLEDSAMYFCASSEGLAGGPETQYFGPGTRLLVL.

Only a few counts were recorded for this clonotype. J is TRBJ2-5 and V is TRBV18; unclear D gene. Looked up from germline, CDR1 is KGHSH and CDR2 is LQKENI. There are 14 residues in the CDR3. V was clipped by 2 bases and J by 2 bases, with 9 bases between them. DNA for the CDR3: TGTGCCAGCTCACCAGGGTCGGCTCAAGAGACCCAGTACTTC. Translation gives CASSPGSAQETQYF.

The V and J genes are TRBV3-1 and TRBJ2-3; 7 bases map to TRBD2. The CDR3 covers 14 residues. After removal of 3 bases from V and 2 bases from J, the junction contained 2 bases not matched to a gene. CDR1 is LGHDT and CDR2 is YNNKEL in the germline V gene (reference sequence). The DNA of the CDR3 is TGTGCCAGCAGCCAGCGGGGGACCACAGATACGCAGTATTTT. Amino acid sequence: CASSQRGTTDTQYF.